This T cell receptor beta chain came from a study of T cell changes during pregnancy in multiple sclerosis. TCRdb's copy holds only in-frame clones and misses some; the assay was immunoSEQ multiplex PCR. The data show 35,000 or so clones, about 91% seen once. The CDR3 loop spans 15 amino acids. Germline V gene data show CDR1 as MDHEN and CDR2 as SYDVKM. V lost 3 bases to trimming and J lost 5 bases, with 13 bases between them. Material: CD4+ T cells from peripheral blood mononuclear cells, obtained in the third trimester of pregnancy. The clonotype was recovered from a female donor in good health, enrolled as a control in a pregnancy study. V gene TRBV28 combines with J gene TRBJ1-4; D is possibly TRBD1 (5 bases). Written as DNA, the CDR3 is TGTGCCAGCAGTTTGGGAGGGGCAAAGAATGAAAAACTGTTTTTT. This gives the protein CASSLGGAKNEKLFF.